The 25 T cell receptor beta chains below all came from one sample that was sequenced in a study of CD8 T cells in Susac syndrome. It was with random hexamers that about 0.45 to 1 ug RNA was reverse transcribed. A single record per CDR3 protein comes from TCRdb applying MiXCR to the immunoSEQ multiplex PCR reads. The data contain approximately 100,000 distinct CDR3 sequences, around 90% of them singletons. The sample comprised CD8+ T cells from PBMCs. These receptors all come from a human donor in good health.

V is TRBV2 and J is TRBJ1-1; the D gene is possibly TRBD1 (6 bases). V dropped 9 bases and J dropped 1 base, with 9 bases sitting between them. The CDR3 length is 12 residues. Per the germline V gene, CDR1 is SNHLY and CDR2 is FYNNEI. CDR3 residues: CASGQSNTEAFF. CDR3 sequence (DNA): TGTGCCAGTGGACAGTCGAACACTGAAGCTTTCTTT.

The rearrangement links TRBV29-1 to TRBJ1-3; 9 bases align to TRBD1. The length of the CDR3 is 16 residues. Germline CDR1 reads SQVTM; CDR2 reads ANQGSEA. J was trimmed by 6 bases and V by 0 bases; bases with no gene match: 9. CDR3 DNA sequence: TGCAGCGTTGAAGATGCTCGGACAGGGGCTGAAAACACCATATATTTT. Translated: CSVEDARTGAENTIYF.

This chain connects TRBV19 to TRBJ1-1; D is possibly TRBD1 (6 bases). Per the germline V gene, CDR1 is LNHDA and CDR2 is SQIVND (reference sequence). Trimming shortened V by 6 bases and J by 1 base, and 21 bases separated the two germline ends. This CDR3 region has 17 residues. For the CDR3, the DNA is TGTGCCAGTAGCCATAGCAAAACAGGGATCGAGAACACTGAAGCTTTCTTT. As protein: CASSHSKTGIENTEAFF. Full variable domain (missing parts from reference TRBV19 and TRBJ1-1): DGGITQSPKYLFRKEGQNVTLSCEQNLNHDAMYWYRQDPGQGLRLIYYSQIVNDFQKGDIAEGYSVSREKKESFPLTVTSAQKNPTAFYLCASSHSKTGIENTEAFFGQGTRLTVV.

The chain links TRBV25-1 to TRBJ2-5; possibly TRBD1 or TRBD2 for D (5 bases each). Deletions cut 4 bases from V and 4 bases from J, with 10 bases between. Germline CDR1 is MGHDK and CDR2 is SYGVNS. The CDR3 totals 13 residues. The CDR3 reads CASSVPGRETQYF. In nucleotides, the CDR3 is TGTGCCAGCAGTGTCCCAGGGAGAGAGACCCAGTACTTC.

CDR3 in DNA: TGCGCCAGCAGTCCTCTCGGAGGCGGGCCGCAAGAGACCCAGTACTTC. It translates to CASSPLGGGPQETQYF. V usage is TRBV5-1 and J usage is TRBJ2-5; a possible D gene is TRBD2 (5 bases). The germline V gene has CDR1 SGHRS and CDR2 YFSETQ. V lost 5 bases and J 2 bases, leaving 19 bases between the germline ends. The CDR3 is 16 residues long.

This chain connects TRBV28 to TRBJ1-2; D is perhaps TRBD1 (5 bases). The CDR3 covers 14 residues. Germline CDR1 and CDR2: MDHEN and SYDVKM. Trimming shortened V by 6 bases and J by 6 bases, and 17 bases separated the two germline ends. The CDR3 sequence: CASSLPGAGDGYTF. The CDR3 DNA is TGTGCCAGCAGCCTCCCGGGTGCGGGGGATGGCTACACCTTC.

The chain links TRBV19 to TRBJ1-3; D might be TRBD1 (6 bases). The CDR3 loop spans 17 amino acids. The germline V and J ends were trimmed by 6 bases and 0 bases, with 18 bases remaining between them. Germline V CDR1 and CDR2: LNHDA, SQIVND (reference sequence). The CDR3 loop is CASRTNYGQYSGNTIYF. The CDR3 region has the DNA TGTGCCAGTAGGACTAACTATGGACAGTACTCTGGAAACACCATATATTTT.

The rearrangement joins TRBV29-1 to TRBJ2-1, with D unresolved. This CDR3 spans 13 amino acids. Germline-derived CDR1 and CDR2 are SQVTM and ANQGSEA. Deletions cut 8 bases from V and 0 bases from J, with 11 bases between. The CDR3 DNA is TGCAGCTCCATAGGGCGCTCCTACAATGAGCAGTTCTTC. Translated, it gives CSSIGRSYNEQFF.

A few counts support this clonotype. V gene TRBV16 combines with J gene TRBJ1-1, with D perhaps TRBD1 (5 bases). Trimming removed 2 bases from V and 0 bases from J, with 7 bases in between. The length of the CDR3 is 14 residues. Germline CDR1 is KGHSY and CDR2 is FQNENV. CDR3 bases: TGTGCCAGCAGCCAAGGACAAGTGAACACTGAAGCTTTCTTT. Amino acid sequence: CASSQGQVNTEAFF.

This chain links TRBV3-1 with TRBJ2-1; 10 bases align to TRBD2. The CDR3 is 14 residues long. V dropped 7 bases and J dropped 9; count of bases not matched to a gene: 9. Germline V gene sequence: CDR1 LGHDT, CDR2 YNNKEL (reference sequence). This CDR3 reads CASKEGLAGVEQFF. In nucleotides, the CDR3 is TGTGCCAGCAAAGAGGGGCTAGCGGGAGTTGAGCAGTTCTTC.

V gene TRBV3-1 combines with J gene TRBJ1-3, with D hard to call. CDR1 is LGHDT, CDR2 YNNKEL, per germline (reference sequence). CDR3 length: 17 residues. Trimming left V 1 base short and J 2 bases short, with 15 bases between. CDR3 bases: TGTGCCAGCAGCCAAGGCGCGGCCAGGCTAGCTGGAAACACCATATATTTT. It is translated as CASSQGAARLAGNTIYF. Drawing the rest from reference TRBV3-1 and TRBJ1-3, the complete variable domain is DTAVSQTPKYLVTQMGNDKSIKCEQNLGHDTMYWYKQDSKKFLKIMFSYNNKELIINETVPNRFSPKSPDKAHLNLHINSLELGDSAVYFCASSQGAARLAGNTIYFGEGSWLTVV.

The chain uses TRBV6-6 and TRBJ1-5; D is possibly TRBD1 (5 bases). Trimming cost V 5 bases and J 5 bases, with 16 bases left between them. The CDR3 is made up of 15 amino acids. Germline loops: CDR1 MNHNY, CDR2 SVGAGI (reference sequence). Written as DNA, the CDR3 is TGTGCCAGCAGTCCTACGGGGGGGTGGGATCAGCCCCAGCATTTT. Amino acids: CASSPTGGWDQPQHF.

The chain links TRBV19 to TRBJ2-6; no clear D. The CDR3 length is 16 residues. CDR1 LNHDA and CDR2 SQIVND come from the germline V gene (reference sequence). Trimming took off 4 bases at V and 0 bases at J, with 10 bases between the two ends. The chain's CDR3 is CASSTLAGSGANVLTF. The CDR3 region has the DNA TGTGCCAGTAGTACGTTGGCAGGCTCTGGGGCCAACGTCCTGACTTTC.

V and J are TRBV7-2 and TRBJ1-4; a possible D gene is TRBD1 (5 bases). Germline CDR1 is SGHTA and CDR2 is FQGNSA. The V end lost 2 bases, the J end lost 5 bases, and 21 bases lay between the germline ends. The CDR3 has 18 residues. CDR3 nucleotide sequence: TGTGCCAGCAGCTTAACCGGCGCGGGGCAGTTGATGAATGAAAAACTGTTTTTT. Its protein product is CASSLTGAGQLMNEKLFF.

This clonotype was seen more than once but under ten times. CDR3: CTAGTGTYEQYF. The CDR3 DNA reads as TGCACCGCGGGGACCGGAACCTACGAGCAGTACTTC. The chain has TRBV29-1 and TRBJ2-7; perhaps TRBD2 as D (6 bases). Germline values: CDR1 SQVTM, CDR2 ANQGSEA. The CDR3 is 12 amino acids.

V and J are TRBV6-2 or TRBV6-3 and TRBJ2-3; D assignment may be TRBD1 or TRBD2 (6 bases each). Between the trimmed V and J ends, which lost 6 bases and 6 bases, there was a span of 19 bases. CDR3 length: 15 amino acids. Looked up from germline, CDR1 is MNHEY and CDR2 is SVGEGT. The chain's CDR3 is CASSGGPSALDTQYF. The CDR3 DNA is TGTGCCAGCAGCGGGGGCCCGTCTGCCCTTGATACGCAGTATTTT.

The CDR3: CASSFRGGHGYTF. CDR3 sequence (DNA): TGTGCCAGCAGCTTCCGGGGTGGACATGGCTACACCTTC. The chain has TRBV7-3 and TRBJ1-2; D is unclear. Germline V CDR1 and CDR2: SGHTA, FQGTGA. The CDR3 spans 13 residues. The germline V and J ends were trimmed by 3 bases and 6 bases, with 11 bases remaining between them.

The chain uses TRBV3-1 and TRBJ1-2; a weak D match, TRBD1 (6 bases). Germline CDR1 is LGHDT and CDR2 is YNNKEL (reference sequence). Trimming left V 0 bases short and J 4 bases short, with 12 bases between. The CDR3 contains 15 residues. CDR3 nucleotides: TGTGCCAGCAGCCAAGATACGACGGGGGCCTATGGCTACACCTTC. It translates to CASSQDTTGAYGYTF. The variable domain in full, completed from reference TRBV3-1 and TRBJ1-2, reads DTAVSQTPKYLVTQMGNDKSIKCEQNLGHDTMYWYKQDSKKFLKIMFSYNNKELIINETVPNRFSPKSPDKAHLNLHINSLELGDSAVYFCASSQDTTGAYGYTFGSGTRLTVV.

V and J are TRBV18 and TRBJ1-1, with D possibly matching TRBD1 (5 bases). Per the germline V gene, CDR1 is KGHSH and CDR2 is LQKENI. Trimming removed 5 bases at V and 1 base at J, with 17 bases between. This CDR3 has 16 residues. The CDR3 region is CASSNLPGTGNTEAFF. CDR3 DNA: TGTGCCAGCTCAAACTTACCCGGGACCGGGAACACTGAAGCTTTCTTT.

This clonotype was observed a single time. The chain couples TRBV7-2 to TRBJ2-5, with D unresolved. The germline V gene encodes CDR1 SGHTA and CDR2 FQGNSA. The CDR3 length is 16 residues. The ends were cut back, 5 bases at V and 4 bases at J, with 20 bases in the middle. The CDR3 DNA follows: TGTGCCAGCAGCCCCTCGGCGTGGGGTAGGGTAGAGACCCAGTACTTC. Encoded protein: CASSPSAWGRVETQYF.

CDR3 protein: CASTDRGAEAFF. The CDR3, as DNA: TGTGCCAGTACGGACAGGGGAGCTGAAGCTTTCTTT. V usage is TRBV19 and J usage is TRBJ1-1, with TRBD1 matching over 9 bases. Germline CDR1 reads LNHDA; CDR2 reads SQIVND (reference sequence). This CDR3 is 12 amino acids long. With 7 bases clipped from V and 6 bases from J, the junction kept 3 bases outside the gene matches.

The chain recombines TRBV14 with TRBJ2-7; D not certain. Germline V CDR1 and CDR2: SGHDN, FVKESK. V lost 1 base and J 3 bases, leaving 19 bases between the germline ends. The length of the CDR3 is 17 residues. Here the CDR3 DNA reads TGTGCCAGCAGCCAAGTTCTGGCGGCAGGTAATTTCTACGAGCAGTACTTC. It is translated as CASSQVLAAGNFYEQYF. Full variable domain (missing parts from reference TRBV14 and TRBJ2-7): EAGVTQFPSHSVIEKGQTVTLRCDPISGHDNLYWYRRVMGKEIKFLLHFVKESKQDESGMPNNRFLAERTGGTYSTLKVQPAELEDSGVYFCASSQVLAAGNFYEQYFGPGTRLTVT.

The rearrangement links TRBV7-9 to TRBJ2-1, with D possibly called TRBD1 or TRBD2 (5 bases each). The germline gives CDR1 SEHNR, CDR2 FQNEAQ (reference sequence). The CDR3 has 17 amino acids. The V and J ends lost 0 bases and 1 base respectively, with 13 bases between them. The chain's CDR3 is CASSLAVEGWSYNEQFF. CDR3 bases: TGTGCCAGCAGCTTAGCGGTAGAGGGGTGGTCCTACAATGAGCAGTTCTTC.

The rearrangement joins TRBV29-1 to TRBJ2-7; D possibly uses TRBD1 or TRBD2 (5 bases each). The V end was cut by 6 bases, the J end by 0 bases, with 15 bases between. Germline assignment: CDR1 SQVTM and CDR2 ANQGSEA. This CDR3 is 14 amino acids long. The DNA of the CDR3 is TGCAGCGTCCTGGGACCCCCGCGCTCCTACGAGCAGTACTTC. Translated, it gives CSVLGPPRSYEQYF.

This chain connects TRBV19 to TRBJ2-1; D is perhaps TRBD2 (6 bases). Germline V CDR1 and CDR2: LNHDA, SQIVND (reference sequence). Trimming took off 8 bases at V and 7 bases at J, with 6 bases between the two ends. The CDR3 sequence is 10 residues long. For the CDR3, the DNA is TGTGCCAGTGGGAGGAATGAGCAGTTCTTC. This sequence encodes CASGRNEQFF.